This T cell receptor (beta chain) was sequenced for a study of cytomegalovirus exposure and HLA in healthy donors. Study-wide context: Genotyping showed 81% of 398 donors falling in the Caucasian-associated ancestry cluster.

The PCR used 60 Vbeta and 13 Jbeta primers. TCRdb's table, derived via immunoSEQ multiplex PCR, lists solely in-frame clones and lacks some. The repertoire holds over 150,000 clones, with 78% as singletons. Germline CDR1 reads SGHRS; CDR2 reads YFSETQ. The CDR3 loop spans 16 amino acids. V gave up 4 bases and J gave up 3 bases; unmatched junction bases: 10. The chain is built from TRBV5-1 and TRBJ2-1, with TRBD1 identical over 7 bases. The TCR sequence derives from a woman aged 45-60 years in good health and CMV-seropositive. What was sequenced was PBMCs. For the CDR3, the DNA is TGCGCCAGCAGCCGGGACAGACCTTCAGACTACAATGAGCAGTTCTTC. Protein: CASSRDRPSDYNEQFF.